A single sample is the source of the 15 T cell receptor beta chains below, sequenced in a study of metastatic and nonmetastatic thyroid tumors. TCRdb re-processed the PCR reads through MiXCR. The data show about 9,100 clones, with 20% to 25% seen just once and around 17% held by the top ten. Patients were all untreated before their thyroid surgery. Specimen: adjacent normal tissue. All receptors derive from a female donor with papillary thyroid cancer or a benign thyroid nodule (not recorded which). Some clones in this sample may be carry-over from other donors' samples.

This clone was observed a few times. The J gene is TRBJ2-7, the V gene TRBV2, with D possibly TRBD1 on 5 matching bases. Between the trimmed V and J ends, which lost 7 bases and 6 bases, there was a span of 13 bases. CDR3 length: 12 amino acids. CDR1 SNHLY and CDR2 FYNNEI come from the germline V gene. CDR3 residues: CASTATAAEQYF. The CDR3 nucleotides are TGTGCCAGCACCGCGACAGCAGCCGAGCAGTACTTC.

A remark on this clone: The junction departs from the called germline gene at one end, perhaps through a read error. The V and J genes are TRBV6-5 and TRBJ2-2; unclear D gene. From germline, CDR1 is MNHEY and CDR2 SVGAGI. The CDR3 runs 14 residues. The CDR3 sequence is CASSYLGYTGELFF. The CDR3 DNA is TGTGCCAGCAGTTACCTGGGATACACCGGAGAGCTGTTTTTT.

The chain recombines TRBV7-2 with TRBJ2-1; D unclear. The germline V and J ends were trimmed by 0 bases and 8 bases, with 5 bases remaining between them. Germline loops: CDR1 SGHTA, CDR2 FQGNSA. This CDR3 is 12 amino acids long. The CDR3 protein is CASSLAGYEQFF. The CDR3 bases are TGTGCCAGCAGCTTAGCGGGGTATGAGCAGTTCTTC. Drawing the rest from reference TRBV7-2 and TRBJ2-1, the complete variable domain is GAGVSQSPSNKVTEKGKDVELRCDPISGHTALYWYRQSLGQGLEFLIYFQGNSAPDKSGLPSDRFSAERTGGSVSTLTIQRTQQEDSAVYLCASSLAGYEQFFGPGTRLTVL.

This clone is classed as medium-sized. The chain has TRBV6-1 and TRBJ1-1; no clear D. Germline V CDR1 and CDR2: MNHNS, SASEGT. This CDR3 has 15 amino acids. Trimming took 2 bases from V and 4 from J, leaving 14 bases between them. Written as DNA, the CDR3 is TGTGCCAGCAGTGAAAGTCATATAATTCTCACTGAAGCTTTCTTT. Encoded protein: CASSESHIILTEAFF.

This clone ranks as medium-sized. V and J are TRBV2 and TRBJ1-1; D uncertain. The germline V and J ends were trimmed by 4 bases and 0 bases, with 9 bases remaining between them. Germline V gene sequence: CDR1 SNHLY, CDR2 FYNNEI. The CDR3 sequence is 14 residues long. The CDR3 DNA sequence: TGTGCCAGCAGTGGTCACGGAATGAACACTGAAGCTTTCTTT. It is translated as CASSGHGMNTEAFF.

The V and J genes are TRBV7-2 and TRBJ2-5; 8 bases agree with TRBD2. CDR3 length: 16 amino acids. The V and J ends lost 3 bases and 7 bases, in that order; junction bases with no gene match: 13. Per the germline V gene, CDR1 is SGHTA and CDR2 is FQGNSA. The CDR3 region is CASSLTSVWLHGTQYF. The DNA of the CDR3 is TGTGCCAGCAGCTTGACTAGCGTGTGGTTGCACGGGACCCAGTACTTC.

This clone came up many times. The chain uses TRBV5-1 and TRBJ1-1; D gene uncertain. The CDR3 sequence is 14 residues long. V lost 0 bases and J 2 bases, leaving 8 bases between the germline ends. Per germline, CDR1 SGHRS and CDR2 YFSETQ. Here the CDR3 reads CASSLVQTNTEAFF. The CDR3 nucleotides read TGCGCCAGCAGCTTGGTACAGACCAACACTGAAGCTTTCTTT.

The rearrangement joins TRBV5-4 to TRBJ1-1, with D tentatively TRBD1 (5 bases). This CDR3 has 14 residues. Germline CDR1 SGHNT, CDR2 YYREEE (reference sequence). V was pared by 1 base and J by 5 bases, with 12 bases between. Here the CDR3 reads CASSLLGLRTEAFF. CDR3 coding DNA: TGTGCCAGCAGCTTGTTGGGGCTCCGGACTGAAGCTTTCTTT.

By share, this clone ranks as medium-sized. The chain uses TRBV24-1 and TRBJ2-5; 11 bases agree with TRBD1. The CDR3 is 16 amino acids. Germline CDR1 KGHDR, CDR2 SFDVKD. V gave up 2 bases and J gave up 5 bases; unmatched junction bases: 6. CDR3 sequence reads: CATSDSSGTGGETQYF. CDR3 DNA sequence: TGTGCCACCAGTGATTCCTCCGGGACAGGGGGTGAGACCCAGTACTTC.

This sequence joins TRBV5-1 and TRBJ2-1; 12 bases agree with TRBD2. J lost 8 bases, V lost 3 bases, and 9 bases had no gene match. Germline V gene lookup returns CDR1 SGHRS and CDR2 YFSETQ. The CDR3 extends over 16 amino acids. The CDR3 DNA reads TGCGCCAGCAGCTCCCGCCTAGCGGGAGGGGCGTATGAGCAGTTCTTC. This gives the protein CASSSRLAGGAYEQFF.

This clone was detected only a few times. This chain links TRBV6-1 with TRBJ2-5, with 8 bases lining up with TRBD2. J gave up 6 bases and V 2 bases, and 11 bases lay outside the gene matches. The CDR3 spans 16 residues. Germline CDR1 is MNHNS and CDR2 is SASEGT. CDR3 nucleotides: TGTGCCAGCAGTGAAAGAGCGAGCGGGGGTGGGAAGACCCAGTACTTC. Translation gives CASSERASGGGKTQYF.

This clone occurred many times. The gene calls are TRBV25-1 and TRBJ2-1, with 13 positions matching TRBD2. Looked up from germline, CDR1 is MGHDK and CDR2 is SYGVNS. The ends lost 4 bases at V and 6 bases at J; junction bases unmatched: 15. The CDR3 runs 19 residues. CDR3 in DNA: TGTGCCAGCAGTGGATCCCCGGGACTAGCGGGATATTCAAGCAATGAGCAGTTCTTC. Its protein is CASSGSPGLAGYSSNEQFF.

This clone was detected a few times. This sequence joins TRBV2 and TRBJ1-3, with D possibly matching TRBD1 (5 bases). The length of the CDR3 is 14 residues. Germline CDR1 and CDR2: SNHLY and FYNNEI. V dropped 2 bases and J dropped 7 bases, with 12 bases sitting between them. The CDR3 region has the DNA TGTGCCAGCAGTGAACAGGGTCCGAGTAACACCATATATTTT. It encodes CASSEQGPSNTIYF. Drawing the rest from reference TRBV2 and TRBJ1-3, the complete variable domain is EPEVTQTPSHQVTQMGQEVILRCVPISNHLYFYWYRQILGQKVEFLVSFYNNEISEKSEIFDDQFSVERPDGSNFTLKIRSTKLEDSAMYFCASSEQGPSNTIYFGEGSWLTVV.

This rearrangement joins TRBV20-1 to TRBJ1-2, with 11 bases matching TRBD1. The CDR3 spans 14 residues. CDR1 DFQATT and CDR2 SNEGSKA come from the germline V gene (reference sequence). The V and J ends lost 4 bases and 2 bases, in that order; junction bases with no gene match: 3. The CDR3 is CSATRDRGNYGYTF. The CDR3 DNA follows: TGCAGTGCTACCCGGGACAGGGGGAACTATGGCTACACCTTC.

Details on this clone: Given the absence of the conserved phenylalanine or tryptophan at the CDR3 end, a read error is likely. The V and J genes are TRBV6-5 and TRBJ1-4; TRBD1 matches at 7 bases. The CDR3 consists of 15 residues. Germline CDR1 MNHEY, CDR2 SVGAGI. The CDR3 sequence is CGSSFPRGINVKLFS. The CDR3 nucleotides read TGTGGCAGCAGTTTCCCCAGGGGGATTAATGTAAAACTGTTTTCT.